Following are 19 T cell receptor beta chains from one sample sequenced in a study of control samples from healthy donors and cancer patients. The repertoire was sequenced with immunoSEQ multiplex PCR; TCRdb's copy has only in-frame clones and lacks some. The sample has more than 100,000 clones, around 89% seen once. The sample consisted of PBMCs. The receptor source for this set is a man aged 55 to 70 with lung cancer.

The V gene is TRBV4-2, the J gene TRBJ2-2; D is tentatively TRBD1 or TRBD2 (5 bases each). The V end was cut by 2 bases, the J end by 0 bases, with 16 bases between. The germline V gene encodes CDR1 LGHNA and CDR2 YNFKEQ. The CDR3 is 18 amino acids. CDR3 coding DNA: TGTGCCAGCAGCCAATTTAATGGGGGTCTTTCGAACACCGGGGAGCTGTTTTTT. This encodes CASSQFNGGLSNTGELFF.

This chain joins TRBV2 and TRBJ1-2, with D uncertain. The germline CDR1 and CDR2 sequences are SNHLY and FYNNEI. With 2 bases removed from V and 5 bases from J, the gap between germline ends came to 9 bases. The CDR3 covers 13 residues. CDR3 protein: CASSERASYGYTF. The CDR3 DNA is TGTGCCAGCAGTGAAAGGGCCTCGTATGGCTACACCTTC.

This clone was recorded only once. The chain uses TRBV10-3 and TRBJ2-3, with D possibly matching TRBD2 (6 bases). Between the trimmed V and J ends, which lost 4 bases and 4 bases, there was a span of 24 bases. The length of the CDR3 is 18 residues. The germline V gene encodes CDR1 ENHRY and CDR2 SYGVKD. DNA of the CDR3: TGTGCCATCAGTGGAGGGTTCGGGGGACTCTTAGAGGCAGATACGCAGTATTTT. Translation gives CAISGGFGGLLEADTQYF.

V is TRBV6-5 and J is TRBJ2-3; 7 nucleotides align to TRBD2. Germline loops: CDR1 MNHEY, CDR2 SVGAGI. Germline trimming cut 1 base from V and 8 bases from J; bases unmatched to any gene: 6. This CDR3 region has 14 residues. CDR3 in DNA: TGTGCCAGCAGTTACTACGGGGGGAAGAGTACGCAGTATTTT. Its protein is CASSYYGGKSTQYF.

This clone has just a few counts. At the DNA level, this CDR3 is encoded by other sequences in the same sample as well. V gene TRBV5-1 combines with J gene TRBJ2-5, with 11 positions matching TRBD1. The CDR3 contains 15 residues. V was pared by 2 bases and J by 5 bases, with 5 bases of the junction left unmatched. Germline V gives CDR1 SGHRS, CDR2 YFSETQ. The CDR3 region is CASSLGQGAGETQYF. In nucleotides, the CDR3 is TGCGCCAGCAGCTTAGGACAGGGGGCTGGGGAGACCCAGTACTTC.

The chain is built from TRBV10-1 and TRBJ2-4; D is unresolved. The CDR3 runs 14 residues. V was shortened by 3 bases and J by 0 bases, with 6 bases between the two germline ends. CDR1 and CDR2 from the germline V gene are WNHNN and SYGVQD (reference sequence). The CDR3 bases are TGCGCCAGCAGTGACTCCCTAGCCAAAAACATTCAGTACTTC. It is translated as CASSDSLAKNIQYF.

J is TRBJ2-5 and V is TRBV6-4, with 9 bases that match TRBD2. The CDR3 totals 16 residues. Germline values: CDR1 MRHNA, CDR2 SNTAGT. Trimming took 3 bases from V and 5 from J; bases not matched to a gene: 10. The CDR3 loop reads CASSDGLAGRTETQYF. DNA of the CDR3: TGTGCCAGCAGTGATGGGCTAGCGGGGCGGACGGAGACCCAGTACTTC.

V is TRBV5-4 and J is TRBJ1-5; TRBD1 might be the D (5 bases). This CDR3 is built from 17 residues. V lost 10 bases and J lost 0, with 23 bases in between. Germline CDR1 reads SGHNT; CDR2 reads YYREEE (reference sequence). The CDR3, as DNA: TGTGCCCGACATTGGGGCAGGGCCTACTATAGCAATCAGCCCCAGCATTTT. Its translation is CARHWGRAYYSNQPQHF.

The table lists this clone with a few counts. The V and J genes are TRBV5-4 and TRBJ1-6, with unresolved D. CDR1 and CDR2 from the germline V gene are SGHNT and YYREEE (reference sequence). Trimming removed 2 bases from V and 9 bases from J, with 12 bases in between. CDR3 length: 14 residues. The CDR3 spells CASSFGASGSPLHF. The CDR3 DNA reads TGTGCCAGCAGCTTCGGCGCTTCGGGTTCACCCCTCCACTTT.

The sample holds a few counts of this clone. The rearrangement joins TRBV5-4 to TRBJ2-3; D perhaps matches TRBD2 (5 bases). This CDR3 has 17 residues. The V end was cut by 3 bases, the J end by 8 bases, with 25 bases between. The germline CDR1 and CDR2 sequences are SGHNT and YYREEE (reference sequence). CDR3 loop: CASSSGMDSAVRLTQYF. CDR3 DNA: TGTGCCAGCAGCTCCGGGATGGACTCAGCCGTAAGGCTTACGCAGTATTTT.

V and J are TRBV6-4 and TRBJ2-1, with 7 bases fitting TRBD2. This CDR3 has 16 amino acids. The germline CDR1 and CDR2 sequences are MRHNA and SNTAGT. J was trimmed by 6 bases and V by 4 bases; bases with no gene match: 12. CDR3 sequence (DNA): TGTGCCAGCAGTGCCGAGGCTAGCGGACCGGGCAATGAGCAGTTCTTC. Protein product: CASSAEASGPGNEQFF.

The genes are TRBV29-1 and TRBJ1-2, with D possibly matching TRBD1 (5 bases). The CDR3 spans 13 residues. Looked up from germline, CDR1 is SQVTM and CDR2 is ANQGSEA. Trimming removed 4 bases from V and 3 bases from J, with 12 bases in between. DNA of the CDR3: TGCAGCGTTGGACAGCGTTTAGACTATGGCTACACCTTC. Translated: CSVGQRLDYGYTF.

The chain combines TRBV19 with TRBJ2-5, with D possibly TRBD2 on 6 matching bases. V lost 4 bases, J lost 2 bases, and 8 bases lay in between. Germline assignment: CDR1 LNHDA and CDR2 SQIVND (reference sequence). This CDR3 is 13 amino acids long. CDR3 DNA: TGTGCCAGTAGTAAACTAGCACAAGAGACCCAGTACTTC. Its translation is CASSKLAQETQYF. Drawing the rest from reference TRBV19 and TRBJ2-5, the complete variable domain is DGGITQSPKYLFRKEGQNVTLSCEQNLNHDAMYWYRQDPGQGLRLIYYSQIVNDFQKGDIAEGYSVSREKKESFPLTVTSAQKNPTAFYLCASSKLAQETQYFGPGTRLLVL.

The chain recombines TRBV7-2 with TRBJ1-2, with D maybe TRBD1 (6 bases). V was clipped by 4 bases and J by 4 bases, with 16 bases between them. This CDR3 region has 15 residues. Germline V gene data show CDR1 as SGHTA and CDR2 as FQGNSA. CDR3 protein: CASSSQTLDSYGYTF. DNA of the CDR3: TGTGCCAGCAGCTCCCAAACATTGGACAGCTATGGCTACACCTTC.

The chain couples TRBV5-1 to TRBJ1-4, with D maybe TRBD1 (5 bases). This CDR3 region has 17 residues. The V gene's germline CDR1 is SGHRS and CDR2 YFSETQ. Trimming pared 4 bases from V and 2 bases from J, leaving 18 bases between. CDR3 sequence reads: CASSTRALDRTNEKLFF. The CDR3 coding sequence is TGCGCCAGCAGCACCAGGGCCCTGGACCGCACTAATGAAAAACTGTTTTTT.

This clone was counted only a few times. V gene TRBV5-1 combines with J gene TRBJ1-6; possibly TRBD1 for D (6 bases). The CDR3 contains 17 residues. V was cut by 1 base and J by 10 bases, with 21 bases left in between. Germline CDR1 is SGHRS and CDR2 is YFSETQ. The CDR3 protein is CASSLRTQGEGSSPLHF. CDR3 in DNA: TGCGCCAGCAGCTTGAGGACACAGGGAGAAGGCTCCTCACCCCTCCACTTT.

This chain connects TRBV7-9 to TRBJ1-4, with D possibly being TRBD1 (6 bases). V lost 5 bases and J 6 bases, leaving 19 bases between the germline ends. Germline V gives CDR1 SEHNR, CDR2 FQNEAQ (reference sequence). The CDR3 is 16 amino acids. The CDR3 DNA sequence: TGTGCCAGCAGCCCAGAGGTTCAGGGGTTGTATGAAAAACTGTTTTTT. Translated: CASSPEVQGLYEKLFF.

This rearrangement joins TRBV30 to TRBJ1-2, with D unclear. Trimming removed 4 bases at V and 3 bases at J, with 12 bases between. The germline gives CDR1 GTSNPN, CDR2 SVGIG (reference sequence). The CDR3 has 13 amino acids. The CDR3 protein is CAWKGPVHYGYTF. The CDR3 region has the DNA TGTGCCTGGAAGGGCCCCGTGCACTATGGCTACACCTTC.

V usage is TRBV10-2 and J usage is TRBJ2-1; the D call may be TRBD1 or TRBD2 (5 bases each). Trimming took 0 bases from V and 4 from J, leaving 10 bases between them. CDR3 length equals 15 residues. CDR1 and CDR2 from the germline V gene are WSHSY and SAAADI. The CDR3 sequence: CASSESGWGYNEQFF. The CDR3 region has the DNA TGCGCCAGCAGTGAGTCGGGCTGGGGGTACAATGAGCAGTTCTTC.